Detailed here is one T cell receptor beta chain. The data stem from a study of control samples from healthy donors and cancer patients. The CDR3 is made up of 15 amino acids. The V gene's germline CDR1 is SGHRS and CDR2 YFSETQ. V was shortened by 1 base and J by 7 bases, with 15 bases between the two germline ends. Only in-frame clones appear in the TCRdb table, and some are missing; sequencing was by immunoSEQ multiplex PCR. The sample carries more than 95,000 clones, 80% to 90% recorded once. The V call is TRBV5-1, the J call TRBJ2-1, with D uncertain. The sequence was collected from a woman aged 45-59 years with colorectal cancer. Specimen: PBMCs. CDR3 nucleotides: TGCGCCAGCAGCTTGATACTTCCACCCCAAAATGAGCAGTTCTTC. Translating gives CASSLILPPQNEQFF.